This record concerns one TCR beta chain sequence. Per the germline V gene, CDR1 is MNHEY and CDR2 is SVGAGI. The CDR3 runs 14 residues. Trimming left V 6 bases short and J 0 bases short, with 12 bases between. The data stem from a study of blood T cell repertoires in COVID-19. Whole-study context: COVID-19 samples collected from the United States, Italy and Spain covered acute and convalescent phases.

In the authors' workflow: Reference gene primer amplification in the assay estimated nucleated cell counts. Assay: immunoSEQ multiplex PCR; the TCRdb copy retains only in-frame clones and omits some. V and J calls and clone size are copied from that table; D and trimming were computed from the DNA. This table holds about 140,000 clones, 87% found once. J is TRBJ2-7 and V is TRBV6-5; possible D gene TRBD1, 5 bases. The specimen sequenced was peripheral blood. This clonotype was obtained from a man in his fifties who had recovered from COVID-19. Written as DNA, the CDR3 is TGTGCCAGCAGGGGTCGACAGAGCTCCTACGAGCAGTACTTC. Protein: CASRGRQSSYEQYF.